Listed below are T cell receptor beta chains from one sample, sequenced in a study of T cell responses to AZD1222 COVID-19 vaccine. Here immunoSEQ multiplex PCR was the method, and the copy in TCRdb shows in-frame clones only, minus some. The sample lists tens of thousands of clones, 75% to 90% seen once, with 9% to 14% in the top ten. Sequenced here: peripheral blood, sampled 28 days after the second AZD1222 dose. The receptors were gathered from an adult who received the AZD1222 COVID-19 vaccine. CDR3s include the opening cysteine and the closing phenylalanine or tryptophan. D genes are given only for firm matches. Not every row has a clone size; where given, it reads once, few, many or a size class.

TRBJ2-2,TRBV19,.,TRBD1,CASSPYTGTGRKLSAGELFF,TGTGCCAGTAGTCCCTACACCGGGACAGGAAGGAAATTATCGGCCGGGGAGCTGTTTTTT
TRBJ1-2,TRBV5-1,.,TRBD1,CASSPSDRAVYGYTF,TGCGCCAGCAGCCCCTCCGACAGGGCAGTATATGGCTACACCTTC
TRBJ1-1,TRBV2,.,.,CASSVNRGGTTEAFF,TGTGCCAGCAGTGTCAACCGGGGGGGAACGACTGAAGCTTTCTTT
TRBJ1-2,TRBV5-1,.,.,CASSLPGTFYGYTF,TGCGCCAGCAGCTTGCCGGGCACTTTCTATGGCTACACCTTC
TRBJ1-2,TRBV6-5,.,.,CASRRQEGIGYTF,TGTGCCAGCCGTAGACAGGAAGGGATTGGCTACACCTTC
TRBJ1-4,TRBV9,.,.,CASSVRGRGEKLFF,TGTGCCAGCAGCGTCAGGGGCCGGGGTGAAAAACTGTTTTTT
TRBJ1-1,TRBV6-5,few,.,CASLLGDRAFF,TGTGCCAGCTTACTAGGGGATCGAGCTTTCTTT
TRBJ1-4,TRBV19,.,TRBD1,CASSRMDRGGEKLFF,TGTGCCAGTAGTAGGATGGACAGGGGCGGTGAAAAACTGTTTTTT
TRBJ2-5,TRBV7-2,.,TRBD2,CASSFYPSGGVETQYF,TGTGCCAGCAGCTTTTATCCTAGCGGGGGGGTCGAGACCCAGTACTTC
TRBJ1-4,TRBV4-2,.,.,CASSQLQGNPSEKLFF,TGTGCCAGCAGCCAACTACAGGGTAATCCCTCTGAAAAACTGTTTTTT
TRBJ1-4,TRBV15,once,.,CATSRDRREKLFF,TGTGCCACCAGCAGAGATCGGCGTGAAAAACTGTTTTTT
TRBJ1-2,TRBV10-3,.,.,CAISRENYGYTF,TGTGCCATCAGTAGGGAGAACTATGGCTACACCTTC
TRBJ1-2,TRBV19,few,.,CASTNWGRRESGYTF,TGTGCCAGTACCAATTGGGGGCGGAGGGAGAGTGGCTACACCTTC
TRBJ2-1,TRBV11-3,.,TRBD1,CASSLPRTGDNEQFF,TGTGCCAGCAGCCTCCCCCGGACAGGGGACAATGAGCAGTTCTTC
TRBJ2-4,TRBV19,.,.,CASSISTRNIQYF,TGTGCCAGTAGTATATCAACAAGAAACATTCAGTACTTC
TRBJ1-1,TRBV2,.,.,CASSETEMNTEAFF,TGTGCCAGCAGCGAAACAGAAATGAACACTGAAGCTTTCTTT
TRBJ1-5,TRBV4-2,.,.,CASSQDPNTNQPQHF,TGTGCCAGCAGCCAAGATCCCAATACAAATCAGCCCCAGCATTTT
TRBJ1-5,TRBV6-1,.,.,CASSEALREPQHF,TGTGCCAGCAGTGAAGCGCTTAGGGAGCCCCAGCATTTT
TRBJ2-5,TRBV19,.,TRBD2,CASSRMGGRADETQYF,TGTGCCAGTAGTAGGATGGGGGGGAGGGCCGATGAGACCCAGTACTTC
TRBJ1-2,TRBV5-1,once,.,CASSFGEEGNYGYTF,TGCGCCAGCAGCTTCGGGGAGGAAGGGAACTATGGCTACACCTTC
TRBJ2-1,TRBV28,few,.,CASSLLWTEQFF,TGTGCCAGCAGTTTACTTTGGACTGAGCAGTTCTTC
TRBJ2-1,TRBV7-8,.,TRBD1,CASSLARAGGNEQFF,TGTGCCAGCAGCTTAGCGCGGGCAGGGGGCAATGAGCAGTTCTTC
TRBJ1-2,TRBV6-1,once,.,CASREGGINGYTF,TGTGCCAGCAGGGAAGGGGGAATAAATGGCTACACCTTC
TRBJ1-3,TRBV9,.,TRBD1,CASSASGGATHTIYF,TGTGCCAGCAGCGCCTCAGGGGGCGCAACCCACACCATATATTTT
TRBJ2-7,TRBV7-8,few,.,CASSLSVYEQYF,TGTGCCAGCAGCTTATCCGTTTACGAGCAGTACTTC
TRBJ2-2,TRBV10-2,.,TRBD1,CASREQGLGELFF,TGCGCCAGCAGGGAACAGGGGCTCGGGGAGCTGTTTTTT
TRBJ1-5,TRBV20-1,.,TRBD1,CSASGSRGNQPQHF,TGCAGTGCTAGTGGCTCCAGGGGGAATCAGCCCCAGCATTTT
TRBJ1-2,TRBV28,.,TRBD1,CASSLVQGGYGYTF,TGTGCCAGCAGTTTGGTTCAGGGGGGCTATGGCTACACCTTC
TRBJ1-2,TRBV19,.,TRBD1,CASIPGQGREYGYTF,TGTGCCAGTATCCCGGGACAGGGAAGGGAGTATGGCTACACCTTC
TRBJ2-1,TRBV29-1,.,TRBD1,CSVEDRTSYNEQFF,TGCAGCGTCGAGGACAGGACCAGCTACAATGAGCAGTTCTTC
TRBJ1-2,TRBV27,.,TRBD1,CASSLKRAGGSVGNYGYTF,TGTGCCAGCAGTTTAAAACGGGCAGGGGGCAGCGTGGGGAACTATGGCTACACCTTC
TRBJ2-2,TRBV19,.,TRBD1,CASSMRTLTGHAGELFF,TGTGCCAGTAGTATGCGTACACTGACAGGGCATGCCGGGGAGCTGTTTTTT
TRBJ2-3,TRBV7-2,.,TRBD2,CASSWSSGSADTQYF,TGTGCCAGCAGCTGGTCTAGCGGGAGTGCAGATACGCAGTATTTT
TRBJ2-5,TRBV11-1,.,.,CASSFPGGETQYF,TGTGCCAGCAGCTTCCCAGGGGGGGAGACCCAGTACTTC
TRBJ2-1,TRBV7-2,.,.,CASSVPQGRDKGSYNEQFF,TGTGCCAGCAGCGTCCCCCAGGGTAGGGATAAAGGATCTTACAATGAGCAGTTCTTC
TRBJ2-5,TRBV5-1,few,TRBD2,CASSSLTSGRETQYF,TGCGCCAGCAGCTCCTTGACTAGCGGGAGGGAGACCCAGTACTTC
TRBJ2-2,TRBV4-1,.,.,CASSQVGELFF,TGCGCCAGCAGCCAGGTCGGGGAGCTGTTTTTT
TRBJ1-4,TRBV30,.,.,CAWNPETDEKLFF,TGTGCCTGGAACCCGGAAACGGATGAAAAACTGTTTTTT
TRBJ2-3,TRBV7-8,.,.,CASINKRGRVGDTQYF,TGTGCCAGCATCAATAAGCGAGGCAGAGTAGGAGATACGCAGTATTTT
TRBJ2-2,TRBV19,.,.,CASSIRGGANTGELFF,TGTGCCAGTAGTATCAGGGGAGGGGCGAACACCGGGGAGCTGTTTTTT
TRBJ1-6,TRBV4-2,.,TRBD1,CASSQGGGQLNSPLHF,TGTGCCAGCAGCCAAGGGGGGGGACAGCTAAATTCACCCCTCCACTTT
TRBJ1-1,TRBV19,.,.,CASSMVPANTEAFF,TGTGCCAGTAGTATGGTGCCCGCGAACACTGAAGCTTTCTTT
TRBJ2-2,TRBV7-9,.,.,CASSTGPPPGELFF,TGTGCCAGCAGCACCGGACCTCCACCCGGGGAGCTGTTTTTT
TRBJ2-3,TRBV19,few,TRBD2,CASSIYGGLAINTQYF,TGTGCCAGTAGTATCTATGGGGGACTAGCTATAAATACGCAGTATTTT
TRBJ1-5,TRBV6-5,.,.,CASSYSGGYQPQHF,TGTGCCAGCAGTTACTCGGGGGGGTACCAGCCCCAGCATTTT
TRBJ2-3,TRBV4-2,.,.,CASSQVGGASTDTQYF,TGTGCCAGCAGCCAAGTGGGGGGGGCTAGCACAGATACGCAGTATTTT
TRBJ1-1,TRBV3-1/TRBV3-2,.,.,CASSPLGVKNTEAFF,TGTGCCAGCAGCCCCTTAGGAGTAAAGAACACTGAAGCTTTCTTT
TRBJ2-5,TRBV24-1,.,.,CATSDGGLETQYF,TGTGCCACCAGTGACGGGGGATTAGAGACCCAGTACTTC
TRBJ1-2,TRBV3-1/TRBV3-2,.,.,CASSQDRPCPGAPNGYTF,TGTGCCAGCAGCCAAGATCGTCCTTGTCCAGGGGCCCCCAATGGCTACACCTTC
TRBJ2-2,TRBV2,.,.,CASSTVGTGELFF,TGTGCCAGCAGTACCGTGGGCACCGGGGAGCTGTTTTTT
TRBJ1-2,TRBV7-9,many,TRBD1,CASSLDRFYGYTF,TGTGCCAGCAGCTTGGACAGGTTCTATGGCTACACCTTC
TRBJ1-5,TRBV6-5,.,TRBD1,CASRPTGGAQPQHF,TGTGCCAGCAGGCCGACAGGGGGCGCGCAGCCCCAGCATTTT
TRBJ2-3,TRBV19,.,.,CASSARRTDTQYF,TGTGCCAGTAGTGCCCGGCGCACAGATACGCAGTATTTT
TRBJ2-2,TRBV15,few,TRBD1,CATSRGGQGFTGELFF,TGTGCCACCAGCAGAGGGGGACAGGGCTTCACCGGGGAGCTGTTTTTT
TRBJ2-2,TRBV6-5,.,.,CASSFAAGELFF,TGTGCCAGCAGTTTCGCAGCCGGGGAGCTGTTTTTT
TRBJ2-1,TRBV19,.,.,CASSIQTDSEQFF,TGTGCCAGTAGTATCCAAACCGACAGTGAGCAGTTCTTC
TRBJ2-3,TRBV2,.,TRBD2,CASSVGGRTGDTQYF,TGTGCCAGCAGTGTAGGCGGGAGGACGGGAGATACGCAGTATTTT